This T cell receptor beta chain was documented in a study of blood T cell repertoires in COVID-19. Profiled with immunoSEQ multiplex PCR; TCRdb holds only in-frame clones, not every one. The sample shows roughly 280,000 clones, 85% to 90% of them seen only once. The CDR3 loop spans 15 amino acids. In germline, CDR1 is LGHDT, CDR2 YNNKEL (reference sequence). Trimming cost V 1 base and J 4 bases, with 13 bases left between them. The sequenced sample consisted of PBMCs or T cells enriched from blood (not recorded which). The genes are TRBV3-1 (or the pseudogene TRBV3-2) and TRBJ2-5; a weak D match, TRBD2 (6 bases). This TCR came from a woman aged 60-75 years who had recovered from COVID-19. CDR3 nucleotides: TGTGCCAGCAGCCAAGGGTTTAACGGGGGAGAGACCCAGTACTTC. This translates into CASSQGFNGGETQYF.